The entry that follows covers one T cell receptor (beta chain) sequence. These data belong to a study of spatial heterogeneity in lung cancer. Whole-study context: The donors, approximately 66 patients with untreated early-stage non-small cell lung cancer, provided the samples. More than 8.5 raw reads, on average, carried each unique TCR and UMI combination. PBMC collected at follow-up were sequenced when available, a median of about two years after resection.

The V and J ends lost 5 bases and 6 bases, in that order; junction bases with no gene match: 1. The CDR3 is made up of 13 amino acids. Germline assignment: CDR1 SGHVS and CDR2 FNYEAQ. TCRdb independently ran MiXCR on the 5' RACE reads; one entry per CDR3 protein. The sample contains 20,000 or so distinct CDR3 sequences, over 8% of which appear only once. Time point noted: blood at routine non-recurrence follow-up after resection. Whole RNA came from tumor, nontumor lung or frozen PBMC and was sequenced without being sorted. Specimen: PBMCs, collected at follow-up. The chain uses TRBV7-6 and TRBJ1-6; 7 bases agree with TRBD1. This TCR was recovered from a female donor with early-stage non-small cell lung cancer. The CDR3 bases are TGTGCCAGCAGCAGGGACAGTAATTCACCCCTCCACTTT. This sequence encodes CASSRDSNSPLHF.